Each of the 4 T cell receptor beta chains below was sequenced from the same sample in a study of cytomegalovirus exposure and HLA in healthy donors. Sequencing used immunoSEQ multiplex PCR; TCRdb keeps in-frame clones, though not all of them. The sample consists of fewer than 100,000 clones, roughly 94% of them appearing once. What was sequenced was PBMCs. All receptors come from a woman younger than 35 in good health and CMV-seropositive.

This chain links TRBV19 with TRBJ2-4; 12 bases match TRBD2. The germline CDR1 and CDR2 sequences are LNHDA and SQIVND (reference sequence). CDR3 size: 17 residues. V lost 5 bases, J lost 8 bases, and 13 bases stayed unmatched. CDR3 region: CASSSMGLAGGPYIQYF. CDR3 nucleotide sequence: TGTGCCAGTAGTTCAATGGGGCTAGCGGGGGGGCCTTACATTCAGTACTTC.

This clone was recorded only once. This chain joins TRBV28 and TRBJ1-2, with D tentatively TRBD1 (5 bases). Germline CDR1 and CDR2: MDHEN and SYDVKM. Trimming left V 3 bases short and J 3 bases short, with 23 bases between. The CDR3 loop spans 18 amino acids. The CDR3 coding sequence is TGTGCCAGCAGTTTTGTGGAAGGTGGGGTCGGAGGGGACTATGGCTACACCTTC. This gives the protein CASSFVEGGVGGDYGYTF.

The chain uses TRBV4-1 and TRBJ2-2, with TRBD1 matching 9 bases. There are 18 residues in the CDR3. The ends lost 4 bases at V and 6 bases at J; junction bases unmatched: 15. Germline V gives CDR1 MGHRA, CDR2 YSYEKL. Here the CDR3 reads CASSPLSLGQGKPGELFF. The CDR3 coding sequence is TGCGCCAGCAGCCCGCTTAGCCTCGGACAGGGGAAGCCCGGGGAGCTGTTTTTT.

V is TRBV15 and J is TRBJ2-7; TRBD1 might be the D (6 bases). CDR1 and CDR2 (germline): LNHNV, YYDKDF (reference sequence). This CDR3 region has 14 residues. V was pared by 3 bases and J by 2 bases, with 11 bases between. CDR3 nucleotides: TGTGCCACCAGCAGGGGGGACACCGCCTACGAGCAGTACTTC. Translation: CATSRGDTAYEQYF.